This TCR beta chain was found in a study of vaccination and CD4 T cells after COVID-19. This CDR3 region has 16 residues. CDR1 SQVTM and CDR2 ANQGSEA come from the germline V gene. Trimming took off 3 bases at V and 0 bases at J, with 16 bases between the two ends. Oncomine TCR Beta short-read sequencing was applied to DNA from cultured CD4+ T cells. TCRdb passed the PCR reads through MiXCR, listing each CDR3 protein once. This sample carries 11,000 or so distinct CDR3 sequences, approximately 57% of them seen once, and the ten largest clones take roughly 13%. On this clonotype itself: What it binds is unknown.

Treatment given: approximately nine-day PBMC culture with coronavirus spike peptide pools or control peptides (ViraFEST assay). The receptor's source is a human donor who had recovered from COVID-19. This chain links TRBV29-1 with TRBJ2-3; D is perhaps TRBD2 (5 bases). Specimen: CD4+ T cells from blood, cultured in vitro. For the CDR3, the DNA is TGCAGCGTTGAGATGTGGAGCGGTATTAGCACAGATACGCAGTATTTT. As protein: CSVEMWSGISTDTQYF.